This is a list of T cell receptor beta chains from one sample in a study of blood T cell repertoires in COVID-19. Clones were sequenced by immunoSEQ multiplex PCR, and TCRdb holds only the in-frame ones, with some missing. The sample gives more than 150,000 clones, more than 70% of which show up once; about 7% is in the top ten. Sequenced sample: peripheral blood. These receptors were collected from a man aged 50 or older with active or convalescent COVID-19. Both conserved end residues are part of each CDR3. Fields, in order: clone size, V gene, CDR3 protein. Expanded clones are given a class, and other clones once, few, many or no size at all.

>few|TRBV5-1
CASSLTSGTYEQYF
>.|TRBV27
CASSLFRESSNEQFF
>.|TRBV9
CASSVMGGPQHF
>once|TRBV18
CASSPYGTKFYNEQFF
>.|TRBV15
CATSRSGVHQPQHF
>.|TRBV7-8
CASSRMTAPSHYGYTF
>.|TRBV4-1
CASSQVWARGPQPQHF
>.|TRBV12-3/TRBV12-4
CASSTGVEQYF
>.|TRBV15
CATSRDVGASYNEQFF
>.|TRBV2
CASSDQGTGNTIYF
>.|TRBV7-9
CAGQKLGQSTDTQYF
>.|TRBV25-1
CASRSAGGTEAFF
>once|TRBV5-1
CASSLVQGNNSPLHF
>.|TRBV6-6
CASSPNDRGGYEQYF
>.|TRBV25-1
CASSDMGPYNEQFF
>.|TRBV3-1/TRBV3-2
CASSQDTWNTEAFF
>.|TRBV9
CASSTQGLSDSPLHF
>once|TRBV21-1
CASSMFRTQETQYF
>.|TRBV6-6
CASSTGVATNEKLFF
>.|TRBV6-2/TRBV6-3
CASSYATGSVATQYF
>.|TRBV5-4
CASSLLDKPEAFF